This T cell receptor (beta chain) was identified in a study of molecular identifiers for immune sequencing clone quantification. Using its own MiXCR run on the PCR reads, TCRdb lists one record per CDR3 protein. The data hold more than 250,000 distinct CDR3 sequences, with over 20% observed a single time. At least ten counts were recorded for this clonotype. Germline V lookup: CDR1 MDHEN, CDR2 SYDVKM. V was cut by 5 bases and J by 2 bases, with 15 bases left in between. This CDR3 is 15 amino acids long. Sequencing was performed on naive CD8+ T cells from blood, with Jurkat cell RNA spiked in. As to subset: FACS-sorted CD8+CD4-CCR7+CD45RA+ naive T cells. The sequence derives from a human donor in good health. Some libraries in this study had Jurkat cell RNA spiked in. The rearrangement links TRBV28 to TRBJ1-2; D is perhaps TRBD1 (5 bases). CDR3 in DNA: TGTGCCAGCAGTCCGACGACAGCCTCAAACTATGGCTACACCTTC. Translation gives CASSPTTASNYGYTF.